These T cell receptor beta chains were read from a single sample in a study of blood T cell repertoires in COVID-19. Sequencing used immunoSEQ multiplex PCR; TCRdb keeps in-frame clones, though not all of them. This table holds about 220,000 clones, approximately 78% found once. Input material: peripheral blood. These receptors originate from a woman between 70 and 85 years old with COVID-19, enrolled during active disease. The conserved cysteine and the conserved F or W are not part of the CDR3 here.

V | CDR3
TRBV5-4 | ASSGGQYSGNTIY
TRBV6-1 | ASSVAGTGGADGYT
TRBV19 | ASSIWSGEAYNEQF
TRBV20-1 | SASPRPTGVGANVLT
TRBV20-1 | SASRDSLNYGYT
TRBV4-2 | ASSQGALQY
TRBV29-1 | SVRDRVYSSSGNTIY
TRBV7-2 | ASRFLAGQNTEAF
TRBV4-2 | ASSQDRGAYEQY
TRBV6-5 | ASSPGTASGNTIY
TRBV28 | ASSLLNQPQH
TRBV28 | ASSRAGLGSYEQY
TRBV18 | ASSPWREKGSPLH
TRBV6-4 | ASSDSLRGNRGGYT
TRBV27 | ASSLPTGGSYEQY
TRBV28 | ASRSSLAEGYNEQF
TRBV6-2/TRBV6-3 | ASSYKGLKIIGEQF
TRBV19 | ASSIQSVSSYNSPLH
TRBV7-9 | ASSRSGVRGQPQH
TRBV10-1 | ASSGDRGQPQH
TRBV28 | ASSLLTGDRSQPQH
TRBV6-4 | ASSDVRRGLAGSSSGANVLT
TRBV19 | ASSVSYGSPSGTDTQY
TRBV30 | AWRPHPGVQGFPEAF
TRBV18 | ASSRDRDQPQH
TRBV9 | ASSVSNRDYGYT
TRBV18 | ASSPGTANQETQY
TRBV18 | ASSPPRADTQY
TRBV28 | ASSLARNTEAF
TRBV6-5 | ASSPKGGGTDTQY
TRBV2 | ASRGQVLNIQY
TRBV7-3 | ASSPGGTEAF
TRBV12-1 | ASSSLPRWRLYNSPLH
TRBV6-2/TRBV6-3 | ASSYGLGSRYNEQF
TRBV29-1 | SVEGHVGYT
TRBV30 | AWSVSGYSNQPQH
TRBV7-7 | ASSSGGSYSETQY
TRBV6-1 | ASSEGGWGSTPLH
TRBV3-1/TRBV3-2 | ASSQIGDEQY
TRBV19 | ASQAGITNNEQF
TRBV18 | ASSPGGANEKLF
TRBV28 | ASTGGGPKINEQF
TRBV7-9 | ASSSRLDRGGDGYT
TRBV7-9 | ASSLSLTDTIY
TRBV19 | ASSISPGTGSYEQY
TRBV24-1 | ATSDRPGTSGNTQY
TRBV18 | ASSPFAQNTEAF
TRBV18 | ASSLTSGASYNEQF
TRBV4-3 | ASSHLDRVTYGYT
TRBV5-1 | ASSSGPDRAEAF
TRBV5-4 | ASSSNSLLGGQF
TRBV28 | ASRSNGKALETQY
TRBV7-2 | ASSLRGSGTEAF
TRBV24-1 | ATSDSTGLAGTQY
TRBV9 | ASSETGQDHQPQH
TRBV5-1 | ASSLQGVGQETQY
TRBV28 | ASSSPGVYEQY
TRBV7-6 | ASSSPDQGETQY
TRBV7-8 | ASSPSLETQY
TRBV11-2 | ASSLGLAVRETQY